This T cell receptor (beta chain) derives from a study of cytotoxic CD8 clonotypes in ibrutinib-treated CLL. Deletions cut 7 bases from V and 6 bases from J, with 11 bases between. Germline V gene sequence: CDR1 DFQATT, CDR2 SNEGSKA (reference sequence). The CDR3 has 11 residues. As regards this clone: What it binds is not known.

The repertoire was sequenced with immunoSEQ multiplex PCR; TCRdb's copy has only in-frame clones and lacks some. The repertoire consists of a few hundred thousand clones, with 70% occurring once and the leading ten covering 15%. Study-level results: Lymph node repertoires were not studied, and sampling times were unmatched. Clonality showed a rise at ibrutinib response that reversed toward baseline at progression.

The rearrangement uses TRBV20-1 and TRBJ2-3; D unresolved. The sequences come from PBMCs, collected after 24 months of ibrutinib treatment. The sequence was collected from a human donor with chronic lymphocytic leukemia. CDR3 amino acids: CSVRVRDTQYF. DNA of the CDR3: TGCAGTGTTCGGGTTAGGGATACGCAGTATTTT.